This is a list of T cell receptor beta chains from one sample in a study of T cell repertoires in cytomegalovirus infection. TCRdb itself ran the reads through MiXCR, one entry per CDR3 protein. The sample shows about 260,000 distinct CDR3 sequences, about an eighth of them seen only once. The sequenced material came from PBMCs. These receptors were obtained from a human donor in good health (CMV status not recorded). Some clones in this sample may be carry-over from other donors' samples. Both conserved end residues are part of each CDR3. Fields, in order: D gene, V gene, J gene, clone size, CDR3 DNA, CDR3 protein. The D gene is left open where the match is weak. Clone size is not always given. Where it is, it says once, few, many or a class for expanded clones.

-	TRBV29-1	TRBJ1-2	-	TGCAGCGTTGATCGCAGTTCCATTAACTATGGCTACACCTTC	CSVDRSSINYGYTF
-	TRBV12-3/TRBV12-4	TRBJ2-7	-	TGTGCCAGCAGTTTAAGCGCTGGGGCCAGCTACGAGCAGTACTTC	CASSLSAGASYEQYF
TRBD2	TRBV7-9	TRBJ2-5	many	TGTGCCAGCAGCCCCATGTCGGGAGGTCAAGAGACCCAGTACTTC	CASSPMSGGQETQYF
-	TRBV7-9	TRBJ1-6	few	TGTGCCAGCAGCCCTTTCGGAGAGCAGAAAAATTCACCCCTCCACTTT	CASSPFGEQKNSPLHF
-	TRBV28	TRBJ1-6	few	TGTGCCAGCAGTTTAGCTCCCTCACCCCTCCACTTT	CASSLAPSPLHF
TRBD2	TRBV11-3	TRBJ2-3	many	TGTGCCAGCAGCCCAGGGGCGGGGGGCAACGCAGATACGCAGTATTTT	CASSPGAGGNADTQYF
TRBD1	TRBV11-3	TRBJ2-6	many	TGTGCCAGCAGCTTAGGACCAGGGGGCGCTGGGGCCAACGTCCTGACTTTC	CASSLGPGGAGANVLTF
-	TRBV6-5	TRBJ2-3	-	TGTGCCAGCAGTTACCTGCGGGGCAAAAACACAGATACGCAGTATTTT	CASSYLRGKNTDTQYF
TRBD2	TRBV7-9	TRBJ2-1	many	TGTGCCAGCATCCCCGGACTAGCGGGGGGCAGAGGGCATGAGCAGTTCTTC	CASIPGLAGGRGHEQFF
-	TRBV7-2	TRBJ1-5	many	TGTGCCAGCAGCATGGGGCCTAATAGCAATCAGCCCCAGCATTTT	CASSMGPNSNQPQHF
TRBD2	TRBV7-9	TRBJ2-3	-	TGTGCCAGCAGCGGACTCCTAGCGGGAGAAGTTGATACGCAGTATTTT	CASSGLLAGEVDTQYF
TRBD2	TRBV6-9	TRBJ2-3	-	TGTGCCAGCAGGTTACTAGCGGGGGAGGATACGCAGTATTTT	CASRLLAGEDTQYF
TRBD2	TRBV3-1	TRBJ2-3	-	TGTGCCAGCGGCCGGACTAGCAGGAGGCCGGATACGCAGTATTTT	CASGRTSRRPDTQYF
TRBD1	TRBV7-2	TRBJ1-2	many	TGTGCCAGCAGCGACCCGGGACAGGGAGTCTATGGCTACACCTTC	CASSDPGQGVYGYTF
-	TRBV7-2	TRBJ2-6	many	TGTGCCAGCAGCATAACGGGACGGGCCTCTGGGGCCAACGTCCTGACTTTC	CASSITGRASGANVLTF
TRBD2	TRBV4-2	TRBJ2-7	few	TGTGCCAGCAGCCAATTCCGACTAGCGGGAGGCGGGGAGCAGTACTTC	CASSQFRLAGGGEQYF
-	TRBV11-2	TRBJ2-5	-	TGTGCCAGCAGCCAATTGGAGATCCAAGAGACCCAGTACTTC	CASSQLEIQETQYF
TRBD2	TRBV14	TRBJ2-1	many	TGTGCCAGCAGCCTACTGACTAGCGCCTACAATGAGCAGTTCTTC	CASSLLTSAYNEQFF
-	TRBV20-1	TRBJ2-3	-	TGCAGTGCTAGATGGGCGGGGCGCACAGATACGCAGTATTTT	CSARWAGRTDTQYF
-	TRBV20-1	TRBJ1-5	many	TGCAGTGCTAGAGTGGCAGGGGAGTATCAGCCCCAGCATTTT	CSARVAGEYQPQHF
-	TRBV25-1	TRBJ2-5	-	TGTGCCAGCGTCGGGTGGGAGACCCAGTACTTC	CASVGWETQYF
-	TRBV28	TRBJ1-4	-	TGTGCCAGCAGTTCCACAGGGACCGCAGGGAGCCTGAATGAAAAACTGTTTTTT	CASSSTGTAGSLNEKLFF
TRBD1	TRBV10-2	TRBJ2-1	-	TGCGCCAGCAGTGATTGGACAGGGGGTAGTGAGCAGTTCTTC	CASSDWTGGSEQFF
TRBD2	TRBV6-4	TRBJ2-1	many	TGTGCCAGCAGTGACTCTAGCGGGGGAGGCGATGAGCAGTTCTTC	CASSDSSGGGDEQFF
-	TRBV5-1	TRBJ2-1	few	TGCGCCAGCAATGCGAAGGGGCAGAATGAGCAGTTCTTC	CASNAKGQNEQFF
-	TRBV3-1	TRBJ2-1	few	TGTGCCAGCAGCCAAGGACTTGACTCCTACAATGAGCAGTTCTTC	CASSQGLDSYNEQFF
-	TRBV7-2	TRBJ2-1	many	TGTGCCAGCAGCCCCAGTTGGGGGCAGTTCTTC	CASSPSWGQFF
-	TRBV5-6	TRBJ2-3	many	TGTGCCAGCAGCGTGACGACGGGGGACACAGATACGCAGTATTTT	CASSVTTGDTDTQYF
TRBD2	TRBV6-2/TRBV6-3	TRBJ2-1	many	TGTGCCAGCAAGCCTAGCGGGAGGGGCGGTACCGGGCAGTTCTTC	CASKPSGRGGTGQFF